The clone carrying this T cell receptor (beta chain) turned up a few times. Its antigen is unknown. The trim removed 7 bases at V and 4 bases at J, leaving 4 bases unmatched. This CDR3 spans 14 amino acids. Germline V gene sequence: CDR1 MDHEN, CDR2 SYDVKM. It was with a sample-barcoded 5' primer and a J-beta primer mix that a second PCR of about 6 to 12 cycles was run. At least 2.5 million CDR3-containing paired-end reads were obtained per sample. A single record per CDR3 protein comes from TCRdb applying MiXCR to the 5' RACE reads. The table shows under 2,000,000 distinct CDR3 sequences, with 49% occurring only once. This sample was included in a study of blood T cells in healthy people across ages. Overall study findings and caveats: Expanded clonotype changes were possibly confounded by unknown donor CMV status. Those diversity estimates obtained from one million T cells were thought to be underestimates.

At least 6.5 million PBMCs were isolated per sample. The clonotype was recovered from a woman in her 40s in good health. Sequenced sample: blood. V usage is TRBV28 and J usage is TRBJ2-1; 10 nucleotides agree with TRBD2. The CDR3 reads CASTSGGDYNEQFF. CDR3 nucleotides: TGTGCCAGCACTAGCGGGGGTGATTACAATGAGCAGTTCTTC.